The 22 T cell receptor beta chains listed next were all sequenced from one sample in a study of human T cells and chemical hapten exposure. TCRdb called the RACE reads again in MiXCR, with one record for every CDR3 protein. Counted here are over 100,000 distinct CDR3 sequences, about 11% occurring once; the ten biggest clones make up under 2.5%. Regarding time point: patch test 3, about 24 weeks after DPC sensitization. Described treatment: therapeutic diphenylcyclopropenone sensitization with weekly scalp DPC. The starting material was whole blood, obtained in connection with sensitization to the hapten diphenylcyclopropenone (DPC). All receptors derive from a woman aged 45-65 years with alopecia areata. Some clones in this sample may be carry-over from other donors' samples.

The chain has TRBV11-2 and TRBJ1-2; D perhaps matches TRBD1 (5 bases). The V end lost 2 bases, the J end lost 3 bases, and 10 bases lay between the germline ends. The CDR3 runs to 14 residues. The V gene's germline CDR1 is SGHAT and CDR2 FQNNGV. CDR3 coding DNA: TGTGCCAGCAGCTTACAGGGAGGGGACTATGGCTACACCTTC. This gives the protein CASSLQGGDYGYTF.

This clonotype was counted between two and nine times. The chain joins TRBV5-1 to TRBJ2-5; 13 nucleotides match TRBD2. The CDR3 is 16 amino acids. V trimming: 4 bases; J trimming: 2 bases; junction bases outside the gene matches: 5. Germline V gene data show CDR1 as SGHRS and CDR2 as YFSETQ. The DNA of the CDR3 is TGCGCCAGCAGCCATACTAGCGGGAGGGGGCAAGAGACCCAGTACTTC. It is translated as CASSHTSGRGQETQYF.

This clonotype occurred a few times. This chain uses TRBV12-3 or TRBV12-4 with TRBJ1-4; 7 positions agree with TRBD1. The CDR3 runs 15 residues. Losses at the gene ends were 4 bases for V and 4 bases for J; bases not matched to a gene: 6. Here the CDR3 reads CASSSITGVNEKLFF. CDR3 sequence (DNA): TGTGCCAGCAGTTCGATTACAGGGGTTAATGAAAAACTGTTTTTT.

This chain joins TRBV29-1 and TRBJ1-1; TRBD1 matches at 7 bases. The CDR3 spans 12 residues. Germline V CDR1 and CDR2: SQVTM, ANQGSEA. With V trimmed by 6 bases and J by 7 bases, 8 bases remained unmatched. CDR3 region: CSVRTGPREAFF. CDR3 in DNA: TGCAGCGTCCGGACAGGCCCCCGTGAAGCTTTCTTT.

This clonotype was seen a handful of times. The chain employs TRBV13 and TRBJ1-1; 9 bases agree with TRBD1. Per the germline V gene, CDR1 is PRHDT and CDR2 is FYEKMQ (reference sequence). Trimming removed 5 bases from V and 5 bases from J; junction bases left unmatched: 12. The CDR3 is made up of 16 amino acids. The DNA of the CDR3 is TGTGCCAGCAGCGGCGGAACAGGGGGCGCGGTTACTGAAGCTTTCTTT. This translates into CASSGGTGGAVTEAFF.

This sequence joins TRBV20-1 and TRBJ1-2; TRBD1 is a possible D gene (6 bases). The V gene lost 6 bases and the J gene lost 4 bases, with 12 bases spanning the gap. The germline gives CDR1 DFQATT, CDR2 SNEGSKA (reference sequence). The CDR3 contains 12 residues. The CDR3 region is CSAAGAGYGYTF. CDR3 nucleotide sequence: TGCAGTGCCGCAGGGGCAGGCTATGGCTACACCTTC.

This clonotype has more than one count but fewer than ten. The genes are TRBV3-1 and TRBJ1-1, with TRBD1 matching 7 bases. Losses at the gene ends were 0 bases for V and 6 bases for J; bases not matched to a gene: 13. The CDR3 contains 17 residues. From germline, CDR1 is LGHDT and CDR2 YNNKEL (reference sequence). Here the CDR3 DNA reads TGTGCCAGCAGCCAAGAGAGGGGGCGATATTGGTCGGCTGAAGCTTTCTTT. Its protein product is CASSQERGRYWSAEAFF.

The V and J genes are TRBV13 and TRBJ1-1; D is uncertain. Between the trimmed V and J ends, which lost 0 bases and 3 bases, there was a span of 5 bases. Germline CDR1 is PRHDT and CDR2 is FYEKMQ (reference sequence). The CDR3 contains 13 residues. This CDR3 is CASSLGRYTEAFF. CDR3 coding DNA: TGTGCCAGCAGCTTAGGAAGATACACTGAAGCTTTCTTT.

This chain links TRBV5-1 with TRBJ2-3; D is unclear. Trimming left V 3 bases short and J 2 bases short, with 16 bases between. The length of the CDR3 is 16 residues. Per germline, CDR1 SGHRS and CDR2 YFSETQ. The CDR3 region has the DNA TGCGCCAGCAGCTCCTCTGGGGTGCTTACCACAGATACGCAGTATTTT. Translating it yields CASSSSGVLTTDTQYF. Full variable domain (missing parts from reference TRBV5-1 and TRBJ2-3): KAGVTQTPRYLIKTRGQQVTLSCSPISGHRSVSWYQQTPGQGLQFLFEYFSETQRNKGNFPGRFSGRQFSNSRSEMNVSTLELGDSALYLCASSSSGVLTTDTQYFGPGTRLTVL.

The chain couples TRBV12-3 or TRBV12-4 to TRBJ2-1; TRBD2 agrees at 8 bases. CDR3 length: 15 amino acids. V shed 5 bases, J shed 2 bases, and the junction held 5 bases outside the gene matches. CDR3 coding DNA: TGTGCCAGCAGTCCAGGGCGGGGGGCCTACAATGAGCAGTTCTTC. Amino acids: CASSPGRGAYNEQFF.

This clonotype has more than one count but fewer than ten. The chain carries TRBV7-8 and TRBJ2-3; 9 bases agree with TRBD2. V was clipped by 7 bases and J by 6 bases; unmatched bases: 8. CDR3 length equals 14 residues. Germline V gene data show CDR1 as SGHVS and CDR2 as FQNEAQ. DNA for the CDR3: TGTGCCAGCATCCAAGGACTAGCGTGGGATACGCAGTATTTT. Its translation is CASIQGLAWDTQYF.

The V gene is TRBV3-1, the J gene TRBJ1-4; tentative D call: TRBD1 (6 bases). Trimming took 4 bases from V and 7 from J, leaving 16 bases between them. The CDR3 runs 15 residues. Germline V gene data show CDR1 as LGHDT and CDR2 as YNNKEL (reference sequence). CDR3 sequence: CASSRIGGAAEKLFF. CDR3 coding DNA: TGTGCCAGCAGCCGAATTGGGGGGGCCGCTGAAAAACTGTTTTTT.

Ten or more counts support this clonotype. This chain uses TRBV12-5 with TRBJ1-1; the D gene is possibly TRBD1 (5 bases). Trimming took 2 bases from V and 1 from J, leaving 11 bases between them. CDR3 size: 15 residues. Germline lookup yields CDR1 LGHNT and CDR2 FRNRAP. CDR3 sequence (DNA): TGTGCTAGTGGTTTGTGGTCAGGGTCGAACACTGAAGCTTTCTTT. Amino acid sequence: CASGLWSGSNTEAFF.

The chain is built from TRBV12-3 or TRBV12-4 and TRBJ1-1, with D possibly TRBD1 on 5 matching bases. Trimming pared 8 bases from V and 1 base from J, leaving 11 bases between. This CDR3 region has 13 residues. The CDR3 region has the DNA TGTGCCAGCCTCGACAGTGGGAACACTGAAGCTTTCTTT. It codes for CASLDSGNTEAFF.

This clonotype was counted many times. The CDR3 region has the DNA TGCAGTGCCGTACAGGGATCCTCTGGAAACACCATATATTTT. Its translation is CSAVQGSSGNTIYF. J is TRBJ1-3 and V is TRBV20-1, with D possibly matching TRBD1 (6 bases). Germline V lookup: CDR1 DFQATT, CDR2 SNEGSKA (reference sequence). Trimming removed 6 bases at V and 0 bases at J, with 12 bases between. The CDR3 consists of 14 residues.

This clonotype came up a few times. J is TRBJ2-1 and V is TRBV6-2 or TRBV6-3, with no clear D. CDR1 is MNHEY and CDR2 is SVGEGT in the germline V gene. The V end was cut by 4 bases, the J end by 7 bases, with 5 bases between. CDR3 length equals 11 residues. This chain's CDR3 is CASSFGNEQFF. The CDR3 nucleotides are TGTGCCAGCAGTTTCGGTAATGAGCAGTTCTTC.

This clonotype was seen a few times. The rearrangement links TRBV12-3 or TRBV12-4 to TRBJ1-3, with unresolved D. This CDR3 has 12 amino acids. V shed 6 bases and J shed 4 bases, with 7 bases lying between them. CDR3 loop: CASRATGNTIYF. CDR3 in DNA: TGTGCCAGCAGGGCAACAGGAAACACCATATATTTT.

The chain links TRBV20-1 to TRBJ1-5; D remains unclear. The germline V and J ends were trimmed by 3 bases and 2 bases, with 14 bases remaining between them. CDR1 DFQATT and CDR2 SNEGSKA come from the germline V gene (reference sequence). This CDR3 has 15 residues. In DNA, the CDR3 is TGCAGTGCTAGTAACGGTTTTGGGGGCAATCAGCCCCAGCATTTT. Its translation is CSASNGFGGNQPQHF.

This clonotype turned up a few times. For the CDR3, the DNA is TGCGCCAGCAGTGAGTCGAGGGCGGGAGAGACCCAGTACTTC. This encodes CASSESRAGETQYF. The J gene is TRBJ2-5, the V gene TRBV10-1; D may be TRBD2 (5 bases). Trimming shortened V by 0 bases and J by 4 bases, and 9 bases separated the two germline ends. The germline CDR1 and CDR2 sequences are WNHNN and SYGVQD (reference sequence). CDR3 length: 14 residues.

The V gene is TRBV2, the J gene TRBJ2-3; D gene unclear. Germline loops: CDR1 SNHLY, CDR2 FYNNEI. Deletions cut 4 bases from V and 5 bases from J, with 4 bases between. The CDR3 is made up of 11 amino acids. The CDR3 DNA follows: TGTGCCAGCAGTGGAATAGATACGCAGTATTTT. Translating gives CASSGIDTQYF. The full variable domain, completed using reference TRBV2 and TRBJ2-3, is EPEVTQTPSHQVTQMGQEVILRCVPISNHLYFYWYRQILGQKVEFLVSFYNNEISEKSEIFDDQFSVERPDGSNFTLKIRSTKLEDSAMYFCASSGIDTQYFGPGTRLTVL.

This rearrangement joins TRBV18 to TRBJ2-1; D may match TRBD1 or TRBD2 (5 bases each). The CDR3 runs 14 residues. Germline V CDR1 and CDR2: KGHSH, LQKENI. V lost 3 bases and J 6 bases, leaving 12 bases between the germline ends. The CDR3, as DNA: TGTGCCAGCTCACCGGTTGGGACCCTCAATGAGCAGTTCTTC. Amino acid sequence: CASSPVGTLNEQFF.

This clonotype was detected a few times. The rearrangement uses TRBV20-1 and TRBJ1-1; unclear D gene. CDR3 length equals 12 residues. Trimming took 2 bases from V and 2 from J, leaving 6 bases between them. Germline V lookup: CDR1 DFQATT, CDR2 SNEGSKA (reference sequence). In DNA, the CDR3 is TGCAGTGCTAGACGGACTAACACTGAAGCTTTCTTT. Protein sequence: CSARRTNTEAFF.